Each of the 23 T cell receptor beta chains below was sequenced from the same sample in a study of OX40 agonist ivuxolimab in advanced cancers. Assay used: immunoSEQ multiplex PCR; TCRdb lists only in-frame clones, some missing. The repertoire holds roughly 87,000 clones, over 80% seen once, with approximately 8% in the top ten. The sequences come from CD4+ or CD8+ T cells sorted from blood, collected in a trial of the OX40 agonist ivuxolimab. The source of these receptors is an adult with an advanced solid tumor such as melanoma, head and neck, liver or kidney cancer.

The V and J genes are TRBV2 and TRBJ1-2; D unresolved. The CDR3 runs to 13 residues. The V and J ends lost 7 bases and 4 bases respectively, with 13 bases between them. Germline assignment: CDR1 SNHLY and CDR2 FYNNEI. As DNA, the CDR3 is TGTGCCAGCATGCAGGACGACGCCTATGGCTACACCTTC. Amino acids: CASMQDDAYGYTF.

The V gene is TRBV7-9, the J gene TRBJ2-2; tentative D call: TRBD2 (6 bases). The CDR3 loop spans 15 amino acids. Deletions cut 5 bases from V and 1 base from J, with 11 bases between. CDR1 and CDR2 from the germline V gene are SEHNR and FQNEAQ (reference sequence). The CDR3 loop reads CASSPRRENTGELFF. CDR3 in DNA: TGTGCCAGCAGCCCCAGGAGGGAGAACACCGGGGAGCTGTTTTTT.

The chain links TRBV6-6 to TRBJ2-1, with D tentatively TRBD2 (6 bases). The CDR3 is 16 amino acids. With 5 bases removed from V and 2 bases from J, the gap between germline ends came to 16 bases. Germline loops: CDR1 MNHNY, CDR2 SVGAGI (reference sequence). The CDR3 bases are TGTGCCAGCAGTACCCCAGGACTATATACCTACAATGAGCAGTTCTTC. It encodes CASSTPGLYTYNEQFF.

This chain connects TRBV6-5 to TRBJ1-3; TRBD1 matches at 7 bases. The germline CDR1 and CDR2 sequences are MNHEY and SVGAGI. This CDR3 contains 14 residues. Losses at the gene ends were 6 bases for V and 4 bases for J; bases not matched to a gene: 6. The CDR3 protein is CASRYTGVGNTIYF. The CDR3 nucleotides read TGTGCCAGCAGGTACACAGGGGTCGGAAACACCATATATTTT.

V gene TRBV2 combines with J gene TRBJ1-1, with a weak D call TRBD1 (6 bases). This CDR3 contains 16 residues. V lost 0 bases and J 5 bases, leaving 16 bases between the germline ends. Germline CDR1 is SNHLY and CDR2 is FYNNEI. CDR3 residues: CASSEARTGSRTEAFF. Written as DNA, the CDR3 is TGTGCCAGCAGTGAAGCAAGAACAGGGTCTCGAACTGAAGCTTTCTTT.

The V gene is TRBV30, the J gene TRBJ1-1; TRBD1 matches at 9 bases. Germline CDR1 and CDR2: GTSNPN and SVGIG (reference sequence). J was trimmed by 6 bases and V by 0 bases; bases with no gene match: 8. The CDR3 runs to 15 residues. This CDR3 reads CAWSVPRTGDPEAFF. CDR3 DNA sequence: TGTGCCTGGAGTGTACCTAGGACAGGGGACCCTGAAGCTTTCTTT.

This clone was detected once. The genes are TRBV20-1 and TRBJ2-1; perhaps TRBD1 as D (6 bases). V lost 3 bases, J lost 8 bases, and 8 bases lay in between. Per germline, CDR1 DFQATT and CDR2 SNEGSKA (reference sequence). This CDR3 has 11 residues. The CDR3 loop reads CSARYRDEQFF. The CDR3, as DNA: TGCAGTGCTAGGTACAGGGATGAGCAGTTCTTC.

The genes are TRBV6-5 and TRBJ2-7, with TRBD1 matching over 9 bases. This CDR3 is built from 12 residues. The ends lost 8 bases at V and 3 bases at J; junction bases unmatched: 2. Germline V gene sequence: CDR1 MNHEY, CDR2 SVGAGI. CDR3: CASGGQGYEQYF. The CDR3 DNA sequence: TGTGCCAGCGGGGGACAGGGCTACGAGCAGTACTTC.

The chain recombines TRBV6-1 with TRBJ2-3, with D perhaps TRBD2 (5 bases). In germline, CDR1 is MNHNS, CDR2 SASEGT. The CDR3 sequence is 17 residues long. Trimming stripped 2 bases from V and 0 bases from J, with 15 bases between. The CDR3 loop reads CASSEWPEATSTDTQYF. The CDR3 DNA reads as TGTGCCAGCAGTGAATGGCCGGAGGCGACTAGCACAGATACGCAGTATTTT.

This clone was observed a single time. This chain uses TRBV27 with TRBJ2-7; possible D gene TRBD2, 5 bases. Germline CDR1 MNHEY, CDR2 SMNVEV (reference sequence). Trimming removed 4 bases from V and 2 bases from J, with 12 bases in between. There are 14 residues in the CDR3. CDR3 region: CASSSAWGAYEQYF. The CDR3 DNA follows: TGTGCCAGCAGTTCGGCCTGGGGAGCCTACGAGCAGTACTTC.

The chain joins TRBV5-6 to TRBJ2-3; 7 positions match TRBD2. J lost 5 bases, V lost 6 bases, and 6 bases had no gene match. The CDR3 is 13 residues long. Per the germline V gene, CDR1 is SGHDT and CDR2 is YYEEEE. CDR3 protein: CASTYGRGDTQYF. The CDR3 DNA reads as TGTGCCAGCACCTATGGGAGGGGAGATACGCAGTATTTT.

The V call is TRBV27, the J call TRBJ2-1; the match to TRBD2 covers 13 bases. The trim removed 8 bases at V and 5 bases at J, leaving 6 bases unmatched. This CDR3 has 15 amino acids. Germline V gives CDR1 MNHEY, CDR2 SMNVEV (reference sequence). DNA of the CDR3: TGTGCCAGCGGCATCGGACTAGCGGGGGACAATGAGCAGTTCTTC. It encodes CASGIGLAGDNEQFF.

The chain combines TRBV19 with TRBJ2-1, with 7 positions matching TRBD2. The length of the CDR3 is 15 residues. The germline V gene has CDR1 LNHDA and CDR2 SQIVND (reference sequence). V shed 5 bases and J 0 bases; nucleotides not matched to a gene: 4. CDR3 nucleotide sequence: TGTGCCAGTAGTTCAGCGGGGACCTCCTACAATGAGCAGTTCTTC. This translates into CASSSAGTSYNEQFF.

The chain carries TRBV9 and TRBJ2-3; D tentatively fits TRBD1 or TRBD2 (5 bases each). This CDR3 spans 13 amino acids. Germline CDR1 SGDLS, CDR2 YYNGEE. V lost 5 bases to trimming and J lost 1 base, with 8 bases between them. CDR3 nucleotides: TGTGCCAGCAGGAGAGGGGGCACAGATACGCAGTATTTT. This gives the protein CASRRGGTDTQYF.

V is TRBV5-1 and J is TRBJ2-1; 13 bases agree with TRBD2. The CDR3 runs 15 residues. Germline V CDR1 and CDR2: SGHRS, YFSETQ. The J segment lost 7 bases and the V segment lost 4 bases, leaving 5 bases of the junction unmatched. Here the CDR3 DNA reads TGCGCCAGCAGCACTAGCGGGGGGGGCTCGAATGAGCAGTTCTTC. The encoded protein is CASSTSGGGSNEQFF.

This clone appeared once. The chain is built from TRBV7-6 and TRBJ1-3; tentatively, D is TRBD1 (6 bases). V gave up 5 bases and J gave up 2 bases, with 13 bases separating them. The germline gives CDR1 SGHVS, CDR2 FNYEAQ. The CDR3 totals 15 residues. CDR3 protein: CASSPGGTTGNTIYF. CDR3 sequence (DNA): TGTGCCAGCAGCCCGGGGGGCACGACTGGAAACACCATATATTTT.

V and J are TRBV7-8 and TRBJ1-5; 9 bases align to TRBD1. Trimming cost V 5 bases and J 9 bases; bases outside gene matches: 11. The CDR3 runs 15 residues. Germline assignment: CDR1 SGHVS and CDR2 FQNEAQ. Here the CDR3 reads CASSPTGTGSRPQHF. CDR3 nucleotide sequence: TGTGCCAGCAGCCCGACCGGGACAGGGTCCCGGCCCCAGCATTTT. Variable domain in full (rest from reference TRBV7-8 and TRBJ1-5): GAGVSQSPRYKVAKRGQDVALRCDPISGHVSLFWYQQALGQGPEFLTYFQNEAQLDKSGLPSDRFFAERPEGSVSTLKIQRTQQEDSAVYLCASSPTGTGSRPQHFGDGTRLSIL.

This clone was seen only once. The chain's CDR3 is CASSSRTSYEQYF. CDR3 nucleotide sequence: TGCGCCAGCAGCAGTAGGACTAGCTACGAGCAGTACTTC. V gene TRBV10-1 combines with J gene TRBJ2-7; TRBD2 aligns across 7 bases. Losses at the gene ends were 6 bases for V and 3 bases for J; bases not matched to a gene: 5. This CDR3 contains 13 residues. Per the germline V gene, CDR1 is WNHNN and CDR2 is SYGVQD (reference sequence).

The chain recombines TRBV11-1 with TRBJ2-1; 11 positions match TRBD2. Germline-derived CDR1 and CDR2 are SGHAT and FQDESV (reference sequence). V lost 5 bases to trimming and J lost 2 bases; unmatched junction nucleotides: 5. There are 16 residues in the CDR3. The CDR3 sequence is CASSPHSGGAYNEQFF. The CDR3 region has the DNA TGTGCCAGCAGCCCGCATAGCGGGGGGGCCTACAATGAGCAGTTCTTC.

V usage is TRBV9 and J usage is TRBJ1-1, with a weak D call TRBD1 (5 bases). This CDR3 region has 15 residues. The ends were cut back, 0 bases at V and 5 bases at J, with 14 bases in the middle. The germline V gene has CDR1 SGDLS and CDR2 YYNGEE. The CDR3 sequence is CASSVDAQGGTEAFF. The CDR3, as DNA: TGTGCCAGCAGCGTAGACGCCCAGGGAGGGACTGAAGCTTTCTTT.

The chain carries TRBV5-4 and TRBJ1-4, with 9 bases fitting TRBD1. There are 16 residues in the CDR3. Germline loops: CDR1 SGHNT, CDR2 YYREEE (reference sequence). The V segment lost 2 bases and the J segment 10 bases; nucleotides outside the gene matches: 12. The CDR3 DNA sequence: TGTGCCAGCAGCTTCGAGCTTACAGGGGGCGGAACAAAACTGTTTTTT. It specifies CASSFELTGGGTKLFF.

The chain has TRBV6-5 and TRBJ2-5; 8 nucleotides line up with TRBD1. The CDR3 length is 14 residues. Trimming removed 6 bases from V and 3 bases from J; junction bases left unmatched: 6. Germline V CDR1 and CDR2: MNHEY, SVGAGI. CDR3 DNA sequence: TGTGCCAGCAGCGGGGACAGGAGGGAAGAGACCCAGTACTTC. Protein product: CASSGDRREETQYF.

The chain has TRBV18 and TRBJ1-5; D uncertain. V shed 2 bases and J shed 4 bases, with 15 bases lying between them. This CDR3 contains 16 residues. The germline V gene has CDR1 KGHSH and CDR2 LQKENI. This CDR3 is CASSPEQPRGNQPQHF. The CDR3 DNA reads as TGTGCCAGCTCACCAGAACAGCCTCGAGGGAATCAGCCCCAGCATTTT.